This T cell receptor beta chain is drawn from a study of cytomegalovirus exposure and HLA in healthy donors. The ends lost 1 base at V and 3 bases at J; junction bases unmatched: 6. CDR1 is MGHRA, CDR2 YSYEKL, per germline. This CDR3 has 16 residues. In the case of this clone: The antigen remains undetermined.

60 Vbeta and 13 Jbeta primers were used in PCR. Profiled with immunoSEQ multiplex PCR; TCRdb holds only in-frame clones, not every one. The table records 200,000 to 250,000 clones, roughly 80% of them present only once. Study findings and constraints: Some TCR beta chains (about 170 of them) were listed as cytomegalovirus-associated. Within an earlier analysis, most TCR beta V segments proved productive either about 87% or about 30% of the time.

This TCR derives from a man in his forties in good health and CMV-seronegative. The sequencing sample was made of PBMCs. The rearrangement links TRBV4-1 to TRBJ2-7; 10 bases map to TRBD1. CDR3 in amino acids: CASSQAWTGGIYEQYF. The CDR3 nucleotides are TGCGCCAGCAGCCAAGCCTGGACAGGGGGAATCTACGAGCAGTACTTC.